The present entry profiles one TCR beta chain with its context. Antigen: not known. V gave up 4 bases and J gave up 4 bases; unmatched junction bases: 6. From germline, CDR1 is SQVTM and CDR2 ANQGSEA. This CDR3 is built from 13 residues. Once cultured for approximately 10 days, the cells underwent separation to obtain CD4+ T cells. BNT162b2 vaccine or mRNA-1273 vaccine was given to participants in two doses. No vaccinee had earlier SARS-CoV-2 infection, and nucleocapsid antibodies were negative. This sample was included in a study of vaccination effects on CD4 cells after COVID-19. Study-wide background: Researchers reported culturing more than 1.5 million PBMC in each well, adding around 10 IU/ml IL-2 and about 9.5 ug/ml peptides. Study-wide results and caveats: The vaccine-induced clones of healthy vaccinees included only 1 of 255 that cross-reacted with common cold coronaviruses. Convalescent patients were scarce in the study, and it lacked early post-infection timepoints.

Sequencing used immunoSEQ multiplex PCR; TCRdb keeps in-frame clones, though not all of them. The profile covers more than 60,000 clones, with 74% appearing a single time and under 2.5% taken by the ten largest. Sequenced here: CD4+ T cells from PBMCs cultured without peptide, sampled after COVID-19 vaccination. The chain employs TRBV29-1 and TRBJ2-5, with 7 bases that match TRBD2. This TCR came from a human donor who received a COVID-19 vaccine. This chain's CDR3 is CSVGGGPVETQYF. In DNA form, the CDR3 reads TGCAGCGTTGGGGGGGGACCGGTAGAGACCCAGTACTTC.